Listed below are T cell receptor beta chains from one sample, sequenced in a study of T cell responses to AZD1222 COVID-19 vaccine. Measured with immunoSEQ multiplex PCR; TCRdb has only the in-frame clones, and not every one. The table records 150,000 to 190,000 clones, about 87% of them present only once. The specimen comprised peripheral blood, sampled 28 days after the second AZD1222 dose. The origin of the receptors is an adult who received the AZD1222 COVID-19 vaccine. Each CDR3 is given with its conserved first and last residue. A D gene is named only where the DNA matches it firmly. Clone sizes are given selectively: once, few, many, or a class where the clone is expanded.

>TRBJ2-7|NA|TRBV11-2|once
CASSPDSPYEQYF
TGTGCCAGCAGCCCCGACAGCCCCTACGAGCAGTACTTC
>TRBJ1-5|TRBD1|TRBV27|once
CASRGDRGVGNQPQHF
TGTGCCAGCAGAGGGGACAGGGGGGTCGGCAATCAGCCCCAGCATTTT
>TRBJ2-5|NA|TRBV3-1/TRBV3-2|few
CASSQSGQETQYF
TGTGCCAGCAGCCAAAGCGGACAAGAGACCCAGTACTTC
>TRBJ2-4|TRBD1|TRBV28|few
CASSRIAQGNRAKNIQYF
TGTGCCAGCAGCCGAATCGCACAGGGGAATAGGGCCAAAAACATTCAGTACTTC
>TRBJ2-7|NA|TRBV7-2|NA
CASSFSGPRSYEQYF
TGTGCCAGCAGCTTCTCCGGGCCCAGGTCCTACGAGCAGTACTTC
>TRBJ2-7|NA|TRBV6-5|NA
CASSSGTKTSYEQYF
TGTGCCAGCAGTTCCGGGACAAAAACTTCCTACGAGCAGTACTTC
>TRBJ2-6|NA|TRBV7-9|NA
CATRGSGANVLTF
TGTGCCACCCGGGGCTCTGGGGCCAACGTCCTGACTTTC
>TRBJ1-2|TRBD1|TRBV5-4|NA
CASSLASGGPLYGYTF
TGTGCCAGCAGCTTGGCGTCAGGGGGCCCCCTCTATGGCTACACCTTC
>TRBJ1-1|NA|TRBV7-8|few
CASSRGSEAFF
TGTGCCAGCAGCCGAGGTAGTGAAGCTTTCTTT
>TRBJ2-3|TRBD2|TRBV28|NA
CASIAGASTDTQYF
TGTGCCAGCATAGCGGGAGCGAGCACAGATACGCAGTATTTT
>TRBJ1-4|TRBD1|TRBV28|NA
CASSPRDRGREKLFF
TGTGCCAGCAGTCCCCGGGACAGGGGGCGGGAAAAACTGTTTTTT
>TRBJ1-1|NA|TRBV18|NA
CASSPTGTEAFF
TGTGCCAGCTCACCGACCGGGACTGAAGCTTTCTTT
>TRBJ1-5|TRBD1|TRBV12-3/TRBV12-4|NA
CASSGTAYQPQHF
TGTGCCAGCAGTGGGACAGCATATCAGCCCCAGCATTTT
>TRBJ2-1|NA|TRBV15|NA
CATSTRNNEQFF
TGTGCCACCAGCACCCGCAACAATGAGCAGTTCTTC
>TRBJ2-3|NA|TRBV6-5|NA
CASRDRGADTQYF
TGTGCCAGCCGGGATCGGGGCGCAGATACGCAGTATTTT
>TRBJ1-4|TRBD1|TRBV5-4|few
CASSSDPQGAGEKLFF
TGTGCCAGCAGCTCGGACCCCCAGGGGGCGGGGGAAAAACTGTTTTTT
>TRBJ2-7|NA|TRBV6-5|NA
CASSYSSGGPYEQYF
TGTGCCAGCAGTTACTCGAGTGGGGGACCCTACGAGCAGTACTTC
>TRBJ2-2|NA|TRBV5-1|NA
CASSLNQLGVTGELFF
TGCGCCAGCAGCTTGAATCAGCTCGGGGTCACCGGGGAGCTGTTTTTT
>TRBJ1-1|NA|TRBV6-5|NA
CASLRSGPWTEAFF
TGTGCCAGCCTTCGATCGGGACCCTGGACTGAAGCTTTCTTT
>TRBJ1-1|NA|TRBV7-8|NA
CASSLGTGTPEAFF
TGTGCCAGCAGCTTAGGAACAGGGACGCCTGAAGCTTTCTTT
>TRBJ2-7|NA|TRBV19|once
CASSTQTGYEQYF
TGTGCCAGTAGTACGCAGACAGGTTACGAGCAGTACTTC
>TRBJ2-7|TRBD1|TRBV19|once
CASSIGTGGDEQYF
TGTGCCAGTAGTATAGGGACAGGGGGCGACGAGCAGTACTTC
>TRBJ2-7|NA|TRBV2|NA
CASREGSYEQYF
TGTGCCAGCAGGGAAGGATCCTACGAGCAGTACTTC
>TRBJ2-7|TRBD2|TRBV4-3|NA
CASSQLGTSSYEQYF
TGCGCCAGCAGCCAGTTGGGGACTAGTTCCTACGAGCAGTACTTC
>TRBJ1-1|NA|TRBV5-1|NA
CASSLILGTTNTEAFF
TGCGCCAGCAGCTTAATCCTAGGGACAACGAACACTGAAGCTTTCTTT
>TRBJ2-7|TRBD2|TRBV7-3|NA
CASSLPGTSGPHEQYF
TGTGCCAGCAGCTTACCCGGGACTAGCGGACCCCACGAGCAGTACTTC
>TRBJ1-4|NA|TRBV5-1|NA
CASSTAQTGYSTNEKLFF
TGCGCCAGCAGCACCGCGCAGACAGGCTACTCAACTAATGAAAAACTGTTTTTT
>TRBJ2-7|TRBD2|TRBV4-3|NA
CASSQDPGGSPYEQYF
TGCGCCAGCAGCCAAGATCCGGGCGGGAGTCCCTACGAGCAGTACTTC
>TRBJ2-3|NA|TRBV5-1|once
CASSLRGVPTDTQYF
TGCGCCAGCAGCTTGCGAGGGGTCCCGACGGATACGCAGTATTTT
>TRBJ2-2|NA|TRBV19|NA
CASSAGKNTGELFF
TGTGCCAGTAGCGCGGGAAAGAACACCGGGGAGCTGTTTTTT
>TRBJ2-1|TRBD2|TRBV13|NA
CASSLGLGLAGNNEQFF
TGTGCCAGCAGCTTAGGTTTGGGACTAGCGGGAAACAATGAGCAGTTCTTC
>TRBJ1-6|NA|TRBV19|NA
CASRDSGPATSPLHF
TGTGCCAGTAGGGATTCCGGGCCGGCAACTTCACCCCTCCACTTT
>TRBJ2-2|NA|TRBV28|NA
CASSSDRGGELFF
TGTGCCAGCAGTTCGGACCGGGGCGGGGAGCTGTTTTTT
>TRBJ2-6|TRBD1|TRBV4-2|NA
CASSQAQGASSGANVLTF
TGTGCCAGCAGCCAGGCACAGGGGGCTAGCTCTGGGGCCAACGTCCTGACTTTC
>TRBJ1-1|NA|TRBV5-5|NA
CASSPSLGHRNTEAFF
TGTGCCAGCAGCCCATCTTTGGGACACCGAAACACTGAAGCTTTCTTT
>TRBJ1-2|NA|TRBV19|NA
CASSNYDRGRGDYGYTF
TGTGCCAGCTCGAACTACGATAGGGGAAGGGGCGACTATGGCTACACCTTC
>TRBJ1-6|NA|TRBV28|NA
CASSREGSSPLHF
TGTGCCAGCAGTAGAGAGGGAAGCTCACCCCTCCACTTT
>TRBJ1-1|TRBD1|TRBV10-3|NA
CAISESGQMNTEAFF
TGTGCCATCAGTGAGTCGGGACAGATGAACACTGAAGCTTTCTTT
>TRBJ1-5|NA|TRBV5-6|NA
CASSFSGGGQPQHF
TGTGCCAGCAGCTTCTCCGGAGGTGGTCAGCCCCAGCATTTT
>TRBJ2-5|NA|TRBV28|NA
CASSLGGAHQETQYF
TGTGCCAGCAGTCTAGGCGGAGCACACCAAGAGACCCAGTACTTC
>TRBJ2-1|TRBD1|TRBV28|NA
CASKGQGVYNEQFF
TGTGCCAGCAAGGGTCAGGGGGTCTACAATGAGCAGTTCTTC
>TRBJ2-1|NA|TRBV27|NA
CASSTGINEQFF
TGTGCCAGCAGTACAGGTATCAATGAGCAGTTCTTC
>TRBJ2-3|NA|TRBV7-9|NA
CASSATRGDTQYF
TGTGCCAGCTCGGCTACTCGGGGTGATACGCAGTATTTT
>TRBJ2-1|TRBD2|TRBV4-3|NA
CASSQDSGSSYNEQFF
TGCGCCAGCAGCCAAGATAGCGGGAGCTCCTACAATGAGCAGTTCTTC
>TRBJ1-1|NA|TRBV19|NA
CASSTTGGTEAFF
TGTGCCAGTAGTACGACAGGAGGCACTGAAGCTTTCTTT
>TRBJ2-5|NA|TRBV30|NA
CAWSVVGTHQETQYF
TGTGCCTGGAGTGTTGTGGGGACACACCAAGAGACCCAGTACTTC
>TRBJ1-1|TRBD1|TRBV18|NA
CASRQGEKTEAFF
TGTGCCAGCCGACAGGGGGAAAAGACTGAAGCTTTCTTT
>TRBJ2-1|NA|TRBV2|NA
CATQRDYNEQFF
TGTGCCACCCAGAGGGACTACAATGAGCAGTTCTTC
>TRBJ2-3|NA|TRBV28|once
CASARDTQYF
TGTGCCAGCGCGAGAGATACGCAGTATTTT
>TRBJ2-5|TRBD2|TRBV27|NA
CASSLEYPAGRETQYF
TGTGCCAGCAGTTTGGAATACCCAGCGGGAAGGGAGACCCAGTACTTC
>TRBJ2-1|TRBD2|TRBV4-3|NA
CASSQAGGRENNEQFF
TGCGCCAGCAGCCAGGCCGGAGGGCGGGAGAACAATGAGCAGTTCTTC